Sequencing of this T cell receptor (beta chain) was carried out in a study of T cell responses to AZD1222 COVID-19 vaccine (dated by TCRdb to 2020 to 2023). As for the study more broadly: TCR sequencing was performed for 233 trial participants, of whom 207 were given two doses of AZD1222 and approximately 25 were given two doses of MenACWY control vaccine. Enrollment into the trials was organized by age into subgroups of 18-55, 56-69 and 70-plus years, and those subgroups contained roughly 150, 30 and 60 TCR-sequenced participants, respectively.

The time point label here, explained by the study, means: about 28 days (+/-7) after the second vaccine dose. AZD1222 recipients whose second dose came at about 4 weeks and those whose second dose came at about 12 weeks were combined into one group, since spike-specific TCR depth and breadth did not differ between the two schedules. The vaccinee samples were drawn from two UK trials, COV001 and COV002, one of which was a single-blind randomized controlled phase 2/3 trial testing AZD1222 (ChAdOx1 nCoV-19) in healthy adults. For TCRbeta chain sequencing, PBMC samples from trial participants were taken at day 0 and at day 28 after the second dose. The CDR3 regions of human TCRbeta chains were analyzed by immunosequencing. On the study's bioinformatics: TCRs in the repertoires were compared against a reference library of SARS-CoV-2-specific TCRs that had been generated with the MIRA antigen-specificity platform. Breadth meant the fraction of unique TCRs that were SARS-CoV-2-associated, whereas depth meant the fraction of total T cells that were SARS-CoV-2-associated. Each spike-specific TCR was assigned to its reactive spike region and to a CD4 or CD8 class using the MIRA data. Log10-transformed breadth and depth values were compared by one-way ANOVA with Sidak's multiple comparisons tests. Sourced from immuneACCESS, this table was stored by TCRdb with only in-frame sequences that have V and J called. A share of the clones is absent; for the studies checked, an unresolved V gene accounts for under half, and the remainder has no known explanation. V, J and clone size were drawn from that table, and D and trimming were deduced from the DNA. Here the sample has about 130,000 clones; approximately 91% occur a single time. More than 1% of the sample is in the top ten clones.

The CDR3, cysteine through phenylalanine, is 14 amino acids long. Of all the DNA, just the CDR3 is kept, 42 bases in frame from base 1. Trimming takes 1 base from V and 1 base from J, and the germline ends sit 7 bases apart. In the germline V gene, CDR1 corresponds to KGHSH and CDR2 to LQKENI. Comment on this clone: This clone's antigen is unknown. No clone much larger than this one lies a single base away; base qualities are absent. The sample has other DNA sequences that encode this CDR3 too.

The full study reports these points: Nearly half of unique spike-specific TCRs reportedly recognized epitopes outside regions mutated in the B.1.351 and B.1.1.7 variants. Conclusions about previously exposed vaccinees are limited, since just 5 to 7 AZD1222 recipients were seropositive for SARS-CoV-2 at baseline. Participants were mostly white British, with more females than males. The authors suggested clonal diversity may have been underestimated. CD4 TCRs associated with the vaccine covered the entire spike protein, and the dominant responses were in regions 160-218 and 743-854. Spike-specific TCR breadth and depth rose significantly after two AZD1222 doses compared with day 0 and with MenACWY recipients. In the small 56-69-year group, the increase in depth fell short of significance, most likely because of low power. Because no day 14 peak-response samples were available, repertoires were characterized only after the peak T cell response.

The rearranged chain carries TRBV18 and TRBJ1-1; the D gene cannot be named for sure. The receptor was isolated from an adult who received the AZD1222 COVID-19 vaccine. The specimen was peripheral blood, collected 28 days after the second AZD1222 dose. The nucleotides read TGTGCCAGCTCACCACGTCAGACGAACACTGAAGCTTTCTTT. Protein translation: CASSPRQTNTEAFF.